Listed here are 23 T cell receptor beta chains from one sample, sequenced in a study of PD-1 blockade in classical Hodgkin lymphoma. The repertoire was sequenced with immunoSEQ multiplex PCR; TCRdb's copy has only in-frame clones and lacks some. The top ten hold less than 15% of the sample, which has nearly 100,000 clones, over 80% seen once. All patients experienced relapse after autologous stem cell transplantation, and brentuximab vedotin exposure was variable. The material sequenced was peripheral blood mononuclear cells (PBMCs), taken at baseline. The receptors stem from a human donor with classical Hodgkin lymphoma.

V gene TRBV5-5 combines with J gene TRBJ2-2, with TRBD1 matching over 7 bases. The V and J ends lost 4 bases and 4 bases, in that order; junction bases with no gene match: 10. This CDR3 contains 16 residues. The germline V gene has CDR1 SGHKS and CDR2 YYEKEE (reference sequence). The CDR3 sequence is CASSPRQGRLTGELFF. The CDR3 region has the DNA TGTGCCAGCAGCCCCCGACAGGGCCGACTCACCGGGGAGCTGTTTTTT.

The J gene is TRBJ2-2, the V gene TRBV7-9; a weak D match, TRBD2 (6 bases). The V and J ends lost 7 bases and 3 bases respectively, with 18 bases between them. Germline assignment: CDR1 SEHNR and CDR2 FQNEAQ (reference sequence). This CDR3 has 16 amino acids. The CDR3 DNA reads TGTGCCAGCACGGCAGGGCGAGCGGGCTACACCGGGGAGCTGTTTTTT. Translated: CASTAGRAGYTGELFF. Together with reference TRBV7-9 and TRBJ2-2, the CDR3 gives the full variable domain: DTGVSQNPRHKITKRGQNVTFRCDPISEHNRLYWYRQTLGQGPEFLTYFQNEAQLEKSRLLSDRFSAERPKGSFSTLEIQRTEQGDSAMYLCASTAGRAGYTGELFFGEGSRLTVL.

V is TRBV6-6 and J is TRBJ1-2; 7 bases match TRBD1. The CDR3 spans 12 residues. In germline, CDR1 is MNHNY, CDR2 SVGAGI (reference sequence). J gave up 8 bases and V 6 bases, and 6 bases lay outside the gene matches. DNA of the CDR3: TGTGCCAGCAGCGCAGGGGGTAGGGGCTACACCTTC. This encodes CASSAGGRGYTF.

The chain links TRBV9 to TRBJ2-3; D is perhaps TRBD2 (5 bases). In germline, CDR1 is SGDLS, CDR2 YYNGEE. This CDR3 is built from 15 residues. Trimming shortened V by 5 bases and J by 4 bases, and 17 bases separated the two germline ends. As DNA, the CDR3 is TGTGCCAGCAGTGGGAGTGGTGGTGGCGCAGATACGCAGTATTTT. Amino acid sequence: CASSGSGGGADTQYF.

The V gene is TRBV18, the J gene TRBJ1-5; 10 bases map to TRBD1. The trim removed 6 bases at V and 2 bases at J, leaving 4 bases unmatched. Germline V gives CDR1 KGHSH, CDR2 LQKENI. The CDR3 runs 15 residues. In nucleotides, the CDR3 is TGTGCCAGCTCCCTTGGACAGGGGGGCAATCAGCCCCAGCATTTT. This encodes CASSLGQGGNQPQHF. The full variable domain, in which reference TRBV18 and TRBJ1-5 provide the parts outside the CDR3, is NAGVMQNPRHLVRRRGQEARLRCSPMKGHSHVYWYRQLPEEGLKFMVYLQKENIIDESGMPKERFSAEFPKEGPSILRIQQVVRGDSAAYFCASSLGQGGNQPQHFGDGTRLSIL.

This clone has a single count. The CDR3 DNA is TGTGCCAGCTCGCTACAGAGCGCGGACACCGGGGAGCTGTTTTTT. It specifies CASSLQSADTGELFF. The rearrangement links TRBV18 to TRBJ2-2; D is unclear. V was trimmed by 6 bases and J by 3 bases, leaving 14 bases between them. The CDR3 runs 15 residues. Looked up from germline, CDR1 is KGHSH and CDR2 is LQKENI.

The chain recombines TRBV6-1 with TRBJ2-7, with 7 bases identical to TRBD1. Trimming cost V 7 bases and J 0 bases; bases outside gene matches: 9. This CDR3 region has 15 residues. Germline CDR1 and CDR2: MNHNS and SASEGT. CDR3 sequence: CASTLGTASSYEQYF. In DNA, the CDR3 is TGTGCCAGCACCCTCGGGACAGCGAGCTCCTACGAGCAGTACTTC.

This clone was counted a single time. V usage is TRBV9 and J usage is TRBJ2-7, with D possibly TRBD2 on 6 matching bases. V was clipped by 0 bases and J by 3 bases, with 16 bases between them. CDR3 size: 16 residues. Germline CDR1 is SGDLS and CDR2 is YYNGEE. In DNA form, the CDR3 reads TGTGCCAGCAGCGTAGGTTTCACTAGCCTTGACTACGAGCAGTACTTC. Protein: CASSVGFTSLDYEQYF.

The chain joins TRBV2 to TRBJ2-7; D is uncertain. The CDR3 is 14 residues long. With 6 bases removed from V and 6 bases from J, the gap between germline ends came to 18 bases. CDR1 SNHLY and CDR2 FYNNEI come from the germline V gene. The CDR3 loop is CASRPDLGGSEQYF. In nucleotides, the CDR3 is TGTGCCAGCAGGCCCGACCTAGGCGGCTCCGAGCAGTACTTC.

The genes are TRBV11-2 and TRBJ1-1; D is perhaps TRBD1 (6 bases). CDR1 and CDR2 (germline): SGHAT, FQNNGV. Trimming pared 4 bases from V and 0 bases from J, leaving 18 bases between. The CDR3 covers 17 residues. The CDR3 loop reads CASSSRGSGFMNTEAFF. The CDR3 DNA is TGTGCCAGCAGCTCAAGGGGGTCTGGATTTATGAACACTGAAGCTTTCTTT.

This chain joins TRBV6-1 and TRBJ2-7, with TRBD2 matching 8 bases. There are 15 residues in the CDR3. The V gene end was trimmed by 4 bases and the J gene end by 6 bases; junction bases not matched to a gene: 11. The germline gives CDR1 MNHNS, CDR2 SASEGT. The CDR3: CASSVGLAKSGEQYF. The CDR3, as DNA: TGTGCCAGCAGTGTAGGACTAGCAAAATCCGGCGAGCAGTACTTC.

This clone was found once. The gene calls are TRBV7-2 and TRBJ2-5, with D perhaps TRBD2 (6 bases). Trimming removed 5 bases from V and 5 bases from J, with 12 bases in between. The CDR3 is 13 amino acids. Germline V lookup: CDR1 SGHTA, CDR2 FQGNSA. This chain's CDR3 is CASSRSAGETQYF. CDR3 bases: TGTGCCAGCAGCCGATCCGCGGGGGAGACCCAGTACTTC.

With regard to this clone: The same CDR3 also results from other DNA sequences found in this sample. This sequence joins TRBV19 and TRBJ2-7; 8 bases match TRBD2. V shed 1 base, J shed 3 bases, and the junction held 2 bases outside the gene matches. This CDR3 is built from 14 residues. CDR1 is LNHDA, CDR2 SQIVND, per germline (reference sequence). The CDR3 DNA reads TGTGCCAGTAGTATAGGAGCGGGAGACTACGAGCAGTACTTC. This gives the protein CASSIGAGDYEQYF.

CDR3 sequence reads: CASSQGARTEAFF. CDR3 sequence (DNA): TGTGCCAGCTCACAGGGGGCGAGAACTGAAGCTTTCTTT. The genes are TRBV18 and TRBJ1-1, with 7 nucleotides matching TRBD1. With 4 bases clipped from V and 5 bases from J, the junction kept 4 bases outside the gene matches. The V gene's germline CDR1 is KGHSH and CDR2 LQKENI. The CDR3 covers 13 residues.

This chain connects TRBV7-3 to TRBJ1-1; D ambiguous. This CDR3 has 13 amino acids. Germline-derived CDR1 and CDR2 are SGHTA and FQGTGA. V was trimmed by 2 bases and J by 3 bases, leaving 7 bases between them. In DNA, the CDR3 is TGTGCCAGCAGCTTATCCCGGGACACTGAAGCTTTCTTT. It is translated as CASSLSRDTEAFF.

As concerns this clone: In the same sample, other DNA sequences code for this CDR3. This chain joins TRBV6-1 and TRBJ1-2; 7 nucleotides line up with TRBD1. With V trimmed by 4 bases and J by 8 bases, 7 bases remained unmatched. The CDR3 is made up of 13 amino acids. CDR1 and CDR2 from the germline V gene are MNHNS and SASEGT. The CDR3 DNA reads TGTGCCAGCAGTGCCCAGGGGGGGGACGGCTACACCTTC. This sequence encodes CASSAQGGDGYTF.

This rearrangement joins TRBV9 to TRBJ2-6; 9 nucleotides agree with TRBD1. This CDR3 is 18 amino acids long. J gave up 4 bases and V 4 bases, and 12 bases lay outside the gene matches. The germline V gene encodes CDR1 SGDLS and CDR2 YYNGEE. DNA of the CDR3: TGTGCCAGCAGCCCACCGGGACAGGGTTCGTCCGGGGCCAACGTCCTGACTTTC. Its translation is CASSPPGQGSSGANVLTF.

The chain uses TRBV5-1 and TRBJ2-1; 11 bases fit TRBD2. The CDR3 consists of 14 residues. Trimming at V came to 4 bases and at J to 7 bases, leaving 4 bases not matched to a gene. Looked up from germline, CDR1 is SGHRS and CDR2 is YFSETQ. CDR3 DNA sequence: TGCGCCAGCAGCACTAGCGGGAGCTGGAATGAGCAGTTCTTC. This sequence encodes CASSTSGSWNEQFF.

V gene TRBV21-1 combines with J gene TRBJ2-7; whether TRBD2, the table's D call, matches the DNA was not checked. TRBV21-1 is tagged as a pseudogene. This CDR3 contains 13 residues. The CDR3 region has the DNA TGTGCCAGCAGCAGGGGGGGAGCGGGTGAGCAGTACTTC. Amino acid sequence: CASSRGGAGEQYF.

V usage is TRBV4-2 and J usage is TRBJ2-3; no firm D call. Trimming left V 4 bases short and J 0 bases short, with 11 bases between. CDR3 length: 15 residues. The germline V gene encodes CDR1 LGHNA and CDR2 YNFKEQ. The CDR3 coding sequence is TGTGCCAGCAGCCCCACAAGGGTTAGCACAGATACGCAGTATTTT. Translating gives CASSPTRVSTDTQYF.

This chain uses TRBV9 with TRBJ2-3; D gene unclear. Trimming stripped 0 bases from V and 2 bases from J, with 7 bases between. CDR1 is SGDLS, CDR2 YYNGEE, per germline. This CDR3 region has 14 residues. The chain's CDR3 is CASSVGGYTDTQYF. CDR3 nucleotide sequence: TGTGCCAGCAGCGTAGGAGGTTACACAGATACGCAGTATTTT.

The chain uses TRBV7-6 and TRBJ1-5, with unresolved D. Germline assignment: CDR1 SGHVS and CDR2 FNYEAQ. This CDR3 contains 15 residues. With 1 base removed from V and 4 bases from J, the gap between germline ends came to 11 bases. The CDR3 loop reads CASSLGTGENQPQHF. The CDR3 coding sequence is TGTGCCAGCAGCTTAGGAACGGGCGAGAATCAGCCCCAGCATTTT.

The chain couples TRBV7-2 to TRBJ2-5; 7 nucleotides line up with TRBD1. V shed 3 bases, J shed 3 bases, and the junction held 1 base outside the gene matches. Germline CDR1 and CDR2: SGHTA and FQGNSA. The CDR3 length is 13 residues. CDR3 loop: CASSFQGEETQYF. CDR3 DNA sequence: TGTGCCAGCAGCTTCCAGGGGGAAGAGACCCAGTACTTC.